The sequence of this TCR beta chain was determined in a study of shared clonotypes between healthy human individuals. Study-wide points: The researchers took only blood, and tissue repertoires probably look different.

All donors were healthy HIV-negative adults lacking recent acute infections or vaccinations. Donors, without exception, were Caucasian adults residing in Nashville, Tennessee. As regards this clone: What it binds is unknown.

The CDR3 loop spans 16 amino acids. V was clipped by 0 bases and J by 4 bases, with 15 bases between them. Germline V CDR1 and CDR2: MNHNY, SVGAGI (reference sequence). Once extracted for a subset, genomic DNA was divided evenly among several immunoSEQ plates. Generated by immunoSEQ multiplex PCR, the TCRdb table keeps only in-frame clones and is missing some. The sample shows approximately 940,000 clones, about three quarters of them seen only once. This chain uses TRBV6-6 with TRBJ2-5; D is perhaps TRBD1 or TRBD2 (5 bases each). The sequenced sample consisted of memory CD4+ T cells sorted from blood. Specified subset: CD45RA-negative fraction. The receptor's source is a man younger than 30 in good health. Written as DNA, the CDR3 is TGTGCCAGCAGTTACTCTTCTTCGGGGCTTCGAGAGACCCAGTACTTC. Protein product: CASSYSSSGLRETQYF.